This T cell receptor beta chain was observed in a study of control samples from healthy donors and cancer patients (dated by TCRdb to 2019 to 2021). Taken from cysteine to phenylalanine, the CDR3 has 18 residues. Of all the DNA, just the CDR3 is kept, 54 bases in frame from base 1. Relative to germline, V is missing 0 bases and J is missing 6 bases, with 11 bases of the junction outside any gene match. CDR1 is given as LGHNA and CDR2 as YNFKEQ, both from the germline V gene. Note on this clone: No cognate antigen has been identified for it. The sample holds no much larger clone one base away, and base qualities are not on file.

Library prep was done by the immunoSEQ multiplex PCR assay. TCRdb provides this immuneACCESS table in a form limited to in-frame rearrangements. Some clones are lacking; in checked studies, under half of them reflect an unresolved V gene, and why the rest are absent is not known. The sample includes 150,000 to 200,000 clones, with around 90% observed a single time. The top ten clonotypes cover 12% of the sample. The sample taken for sequencing was blood. This receptor was taken from a man aged 25-45 years in good health. The chain links TRBV4-2 with TRBJ2-5, and 12 junctional nucleotides match TRBD1. The CDR3 protein is CASSQERVGTGGGQTQYF. At the DNA level, the sequence is TGTGCCAGCAGCCAAGAGCGGGTTGGGACAGGGGGCGGACAGACCCAGTACTTC.